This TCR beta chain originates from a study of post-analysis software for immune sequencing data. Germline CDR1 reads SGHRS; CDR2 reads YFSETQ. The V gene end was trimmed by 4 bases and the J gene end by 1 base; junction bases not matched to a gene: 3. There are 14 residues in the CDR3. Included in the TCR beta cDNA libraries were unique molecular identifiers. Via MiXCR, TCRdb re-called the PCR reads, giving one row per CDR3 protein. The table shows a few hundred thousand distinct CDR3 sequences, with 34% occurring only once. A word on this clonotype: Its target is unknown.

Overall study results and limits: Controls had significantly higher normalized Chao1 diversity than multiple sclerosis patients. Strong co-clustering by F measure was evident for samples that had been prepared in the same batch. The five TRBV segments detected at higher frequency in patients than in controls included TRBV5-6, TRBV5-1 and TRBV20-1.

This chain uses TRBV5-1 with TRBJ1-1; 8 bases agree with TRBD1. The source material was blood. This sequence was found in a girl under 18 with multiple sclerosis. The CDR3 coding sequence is TGCGCCAGCAGCCCGGACAGGGCGAACACTGAAGCTTTCTTT. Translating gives CASSPDRANTEAFF.